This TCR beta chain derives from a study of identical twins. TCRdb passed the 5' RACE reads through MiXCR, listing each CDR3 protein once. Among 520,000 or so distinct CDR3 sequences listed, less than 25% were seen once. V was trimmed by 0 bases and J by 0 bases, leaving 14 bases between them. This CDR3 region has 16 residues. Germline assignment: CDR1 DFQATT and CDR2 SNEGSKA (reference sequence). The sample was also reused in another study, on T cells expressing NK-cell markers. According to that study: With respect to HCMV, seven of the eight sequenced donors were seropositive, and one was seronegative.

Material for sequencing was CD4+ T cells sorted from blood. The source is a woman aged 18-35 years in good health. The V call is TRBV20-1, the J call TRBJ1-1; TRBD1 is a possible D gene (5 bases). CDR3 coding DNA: TGCAGTGCTAGAGAGACAGTTCGAACCGTGAACACTGAAGCTTTCTTT. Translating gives CSARETVRTVNTEAFF.